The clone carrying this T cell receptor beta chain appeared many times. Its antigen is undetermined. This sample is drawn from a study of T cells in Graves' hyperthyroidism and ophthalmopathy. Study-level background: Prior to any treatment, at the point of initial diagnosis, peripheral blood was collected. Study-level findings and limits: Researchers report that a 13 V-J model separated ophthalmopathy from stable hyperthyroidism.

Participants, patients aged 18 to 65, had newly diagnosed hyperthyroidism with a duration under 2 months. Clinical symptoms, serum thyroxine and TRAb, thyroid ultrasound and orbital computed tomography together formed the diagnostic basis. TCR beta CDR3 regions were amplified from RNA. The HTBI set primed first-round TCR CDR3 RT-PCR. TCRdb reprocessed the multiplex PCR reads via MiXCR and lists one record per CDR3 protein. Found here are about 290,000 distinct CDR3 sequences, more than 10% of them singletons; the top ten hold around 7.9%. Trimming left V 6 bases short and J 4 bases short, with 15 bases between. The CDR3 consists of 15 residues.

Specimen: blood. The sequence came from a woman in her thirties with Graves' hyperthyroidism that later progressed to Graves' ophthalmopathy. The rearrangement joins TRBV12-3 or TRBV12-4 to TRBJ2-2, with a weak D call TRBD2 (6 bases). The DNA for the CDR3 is TGTGCCAGCAGACCTGACGGGGGAGCCACCGGGGAGCTGTTTTTT. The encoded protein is CASRPDGGATGELFF.